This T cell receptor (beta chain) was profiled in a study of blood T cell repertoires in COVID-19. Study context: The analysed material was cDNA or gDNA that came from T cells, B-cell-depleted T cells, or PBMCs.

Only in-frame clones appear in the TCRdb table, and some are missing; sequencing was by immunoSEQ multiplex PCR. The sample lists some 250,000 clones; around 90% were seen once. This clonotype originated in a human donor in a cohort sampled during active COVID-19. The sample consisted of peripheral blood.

Here the CDR3 reads CASSPRGQANYGYTF. CDR3 sequence (DNA): TGTGCCAGCAGCCCAAGGGGACAGGCCAACTATGGCTACACCTTC. This chain links TRBV13 with TRBJ1-2; the match to TRBD1 covers 8 bases. The ends lost 5 bases at V and 2 bases at J; junction bases unmatched: 7. In germline, CDR1 is PRHDT, CDR2 FYEKMQ (reference sequence). The CDR3 spans 15 residues.